Included here is one TCR beta chain sequence, with context. Its antigen is unidentified. MiXCR, run by TCRdb on the 5' RACE reads, gives a single entry per CDR3 protein. Of approximately 590,000 distinct CDR3 sequences listed, approximately 9.6% were seen once; the top ten hold around 3.2%. This specimen belongs to a study of identical twins. Looked up from germline, CDR1 is SGHRS and CDR2 is YFSETQ. V was shortened by 1 base and J by 0 bases, with 11 bases between the two germline ends. This CDR3 contains 15 residues. Regarding the study as a whole: Twin sharing of out-of-frame TCR alpha was underestimated by models in monozygotic pairs.

These data also featured in a second study, about yellow fever vaccine responses in identical twins.

Input material: PBMCs. The clonotype originates from a woman younger than 35 in good health. The rearrangement uses TRBV5-1 and TRBJ2-7; weak D call: TRBD1 (5 bases). This chain's CDR3 is CASSLLTDNSYEQYF. As DNA, the CDR3 is TGCGCCAGCAGCTTGTTGACAGATAACTCCTACGAGCAGTACTTC.